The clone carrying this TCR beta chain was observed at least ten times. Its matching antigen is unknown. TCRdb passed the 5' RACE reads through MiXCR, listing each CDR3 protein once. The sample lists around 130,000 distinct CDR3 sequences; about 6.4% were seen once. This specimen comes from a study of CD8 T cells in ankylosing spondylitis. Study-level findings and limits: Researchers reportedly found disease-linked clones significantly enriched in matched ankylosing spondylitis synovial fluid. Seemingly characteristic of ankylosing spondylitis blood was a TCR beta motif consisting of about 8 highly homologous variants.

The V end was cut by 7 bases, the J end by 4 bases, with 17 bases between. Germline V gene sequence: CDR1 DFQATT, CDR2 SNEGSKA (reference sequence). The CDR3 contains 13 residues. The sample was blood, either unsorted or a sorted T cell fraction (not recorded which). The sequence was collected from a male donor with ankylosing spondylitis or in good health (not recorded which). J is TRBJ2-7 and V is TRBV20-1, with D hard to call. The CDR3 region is CSGVGPPQYEQYF. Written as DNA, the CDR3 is TGCAGTGGAGTAGGGCCCCCGCAGTACGAGCAGTACTTC.